This T cell receptor beta chain was sequenced in a study of blood T cell repertoires in COVID-19. This CDR3 region has 15 residues. Germline CDR1 reads SGHTA; CDR2 reads FQGNSA. With V trimmed by 3 bases and J by 7 bases, 5 bases remained unmatched. Original processing methods: Estimation of nucleated cell counts was performed using reference gene primer amplification. Data came from immunoSEQ multiplex PCR; TCRdb stores just in-frame clones and leaves some out. The V and J calls and clone size were taken over from that table, and D and trimming were inferred from the DNA. The table shows over 150,000 clones, with 90% occurring only once.

The chain joins TRBV7-2 to TRBJ2-1; 11 bases map to TRBD2. Sequences were obtained from peripheral blood. The sequence was obtained from a man aged 45-65 years with acute or convalescent COVID-19. CDR3 amino acids: CASSFGVAGGNEQFF. In DNA form, the CDR3 reads TGTGCCAGCAGCTTCGGGGTAGCGGGGGGGAATGAGCAGTTCTTC.